The 18 T cell receptor beta chains presented below share a single source sample, sequenced in a study of blood T cell repertoires in COVID-19. Profiled with immunoSEQ multiplex PCR; TCRdb holds only in-frame clones, not every one. The sample carries 200,000 to 300,000 clones, approximately 83% recorded once. The sample comprised peripheral blood. These receptors came from a woman in her 30s who had recovered from COVID-19.

V is TRBV6-2 or TRBV6-3 and J is TRBJ1-2; possible D gene TRBD1, 5 bases. Germline loops: CDR1 MNHEY, CDR2 SVGEGT. CDR3 length: 13 amino acids. The V gene lost 6 bases and the J gene lost 3 bases, with 11 bases spanning the gap. CDR3 protein: CASSLDSHYGYTF. The CDR3 coding sequence is TGTGCCAGCAGCCTCGACAGTCACTATGGCTACACCTTC.

This rearrangement joins TRBV4-2 to TRBJ2-5, with 9 positions matching TRBD1. V dropped 1 base and J dropped 5; count of bases not matched to a gene: 8. CDR1 is LGHNA and CDR2 is YNFKEQ in the germline V gene. This CDR3 region has 16 residues. The CDR3 is CASSQGGGQGYETQYF. In DNA, the CDR3 is TGTGCCAGCAGCCAAGGGGGGGGACAGGGATACGAGACCCAGTACTTC.

The V and J genes are TRBV4-1 and TRBJ1-1; 7 bases agree with TRBD1. V lost 5 bases and J lost 12; bases outside the gene matches: 12. Germline V gives CDR1 MGHRA, CDR2 YSYEKL. This CDR3 comprises 13 residues. The CDR3 loop reads CASSVPGTEGTFF. The CDR3 region has the DNA TGCGCCAGCAGCGTACCCGGGACAGAGGGAACTTTCTTT.

The chain employs TRBV30 and TRBJ2-2, with D perhaps TRBD2 (5 bases). Per the germline V gene, CDR1 is GTSNPN and CDR2 is SVGIG (reference sequence). Between the trimmed V and J ends, which lost 3 bases and 4 bases, there was a span of 15 bases. The CDR3 has 15 residues. The CDR3, as DNA: TGTGCCTGGAGCATGTTGGGAAGCGGCACCGGGGAGCTGTTTTTT. The encoded protein is CAWSMLGSGTGELFF.

CDR3 in amino acids: CASSSSTSAYNEQFF. For the CDR3, the DNA is TGCGCCAGCAGCTCGTCGACTAGCGCCTACAATGAGCAGTTCTTC. V gene TRBV5-1 combines with J gene TRBJ2-1; TRBD2 aligns across 8 bases. This CDR3 has 15 amino acids. V lost 3 bases and J lost 2; bases outside the gene matches: 4. Germline CDR1 reads SGHRS; CDR2 reads YFSETQ.

The chain employs TRBV19 and TRBJ2-3; 9 positions agree with TRBD2. The CDR3 length is 17 residues. From germline, CDR1 is LNHDA and CDR2 SQIVND (reference sequence). Trimming took 1 base from V and 3 from J; bases not matched to a gene: 8. The CDR3 region has the DNA TGTGCCAGTAGTATAGCAGGCGGGGGGGCTGGAACAGATACGCAGTATTTT. Its translation is CASSIAGGGAGTDTQYF.

The V gene is TRBV4-1, the J gene TRBJ1-2, with D maybe TRBD1 (5 bases). The V gene's germline CDR1 is MGHRA and CDR2 YSYEKL. V lost 0 bases, J lost 2 bases, and 19 bases lay in between. The CDR3 spans 18 residues. This chain's CDR3 is CASSQDRVFLTGNYGYTF. The CDR3 DNA reads as TGCGCCAGCAGCCAAGACAGGGTTTTTTTAACGGGCAACTATGGCTACACCTTC.

The chain uses TRBV14 and TRBJ2-2; 8 nucleotides match TRBD1. Germline assignment: CDR1 SGHDN and CDR2 FVKESK. The CDR3 runs 16 residues. CDR3 bases: TGTGCGTACACAGCAAAGGACAGGGTCAACACCGGGGAGCTGTTTTTT. This gives the protein CAYTAKDRVNTGELFF.

This chain joins TRBV5-5 and TRBJ1-2, with 9 bases aligning to TRBD1. The CDR3 runs 17 residues. From germline, CDR1 is SGHKS and CDR2 YYEKEE (reference sequence). Losses at the gene ends were 1 base for V and 5 bases for J; bases not matched to a gene: 12. CDR3 region: CASSLSPRGTGLYGYTF. The CDR3 DNA reads as TGTGCCAGCAGCTTGTCCCCTAGGGGGACAGGGCTTTATGGCTACACCTTC.

This clone was seen only once. This chain uses TRBV14 with TRBJ2-3; tentatively, D is TRBD2 (6 bases). Germline lookup yields CDR1 SGHDN and CDR2 FVKESK. CDR3 length: 15 residues. V was clipped by 0 bases and J by 3 bases, with 10 bases between them. The CDR3 region has the DNA TGTGCCAGCAGCCAAGATTTCCGGGGGACAGATACGCAGTATTTT. Protein sequence: CASSQDFRGTDTQYF.

The chain recombines TRBV11-2 with TRBJ2-7, with a tentative D call TRBD2 (5 bases). CDR1 is SGHAT, CDR2 FQNNGV, per germline. This CDR3 contains 11 residues. V lost 5 bases and J 7 bases, leaving 9 bases between the germline ends. The CDR3 spells CASSLWTEQYF. CDR3 DNA sequence: TGTGCCAGCAGCCTCTGGACTGAGCAGTACTTC.

The chain has TRBV2 and TRBJ1-1, with 7 bases matching TRBD1. Trimming removed 7 bases from V and 11 bases from J; junction bases left unmatched: 13. The CDR3 consists of 13 residues. Germline V CDR1 and CDR2: SNHLY, FYNNEI. The CDR3 reads CASILGGLTGAFF. CDR3 coding DNA: TGTGCCAGCATATTGGGAGGACTGACAGGGGCTTTCTTT.

The genes are TRBV5-1 and TRBJ1-1; 9 bases map to TRBD1. After removal of 4 bases from V and 9 bases from J, the junction contained 10 bases not matched to a gene. The CDR3 consists of 14 residues. The germline gives CDR1 SGHRS, CDR2 YFSETQ. The CDR3 DNA sequence: TGCGCCAGCAGCCTACAGGGGGCTTCGGGCCAAGCTTTCTTT. It specifies CASSLQGASGQAFF. The whole variable domain, remainder taken from reference TRBV5-1 and TRBJ1-1, is KAGVTQTPRYLIKTRGQQVTLSCSPISGHRSVSWYQQTPGQGLQFLFEYFSETQRNKGNFPGRFSGRQFSNSRSEMNVSTLELGDSALYLCASSLQGASGQAFFGQGTRLTVV.

This clone has only one observation. This chain joins TRBV6-2 or TRBV6-3 and TRBJ2-7; D is possibly TRBD1 (6 bases). This CDR3 region has 15 residues. V lost 6 bases, J lost 1 base, and 16 bases lay in between. The germline V gene has CDR1 MNHEY and CDR2 SVGEGT. CDR3 nucleotide sequence: TGTGCCAGCAGCCCCGGGACATATGCTTCCTACGAGCAGTACTTC. Translated, it gives CASSPGTYASYEQYF.

The chain has TRBV16 and TRBJ2-3, with a possible D match to TRBD2 (6 bases). The ends were cut back, 4 bases at V and 0 bases at J, with 11 bases in the middle. The germline gives CDR1 KGHSY, CDR2 FQNENV. The length of the CDR3 is 15 residues. The CDR3 sequence is CASSLGGASTDTQYF. The CDR3 nucleotides read TGTGCCAGCAGCCTTGGCGGGGCTAGCACAGATACGCAGTATTTT.

This chain connects TRBV3-1 (or the pseudogene TRBV3-2) to TRBJ2-7; 7 bases fit TRBD2. CDR1 and CDR2 from the germline V gene are LGHDT and YNNKEL (reference sequence). J gave up 5 bases and V 4 bases, and 8 bases lay outside the gene matches. This CDR3 comprises 14 residues. CDR3 protein: CASSPGGLRDEQYF. CDR3 nucleotide sequence: TGTGCCAGCAGCCCGGGAGGACTAAGGGACGAGCAGTACTTC.

The chain couples TRBV18 to TRBJ2-7, with a possible D match to TRBD2 (5 bases). The CDR3 has 13 residues. Germline CDR1 reads KGHSH; CDR2 reads LQKENI. V was clipped by 0 bases and J by 4 bases, with 7 bases between them. CDR3 sequence: CASSPPGKYEQYF. CDR3 coding DNA: TGTGCCAGCTCACCACCCGGGAAGTACGAGCAGTACTTC.

The CDR3 coding sequence is TGTGCCAGCAGCTTAAGGGGGCTCGAGGAGACCCAGTACTTC. Its protein product is CASSLRGLEETQYF. V and J are TRBV7-3 and TRBJ2-5; D possibly corresponds to TRBD1 (6 bases). The CDR3 has 14 amino acids. Deletions cut 1 base from V and 5 bases from J, with 11 bases between. Germline V gene lookup returns CDR1 SGHTA and CDR2 FQGTGA.